This T cell receptor beta chain emerged from a study of technical replicates of blood from a handful of donors. Profiled with immunoSEQ multiplex PCR; TCRdb holds only in-frame clones, not every one. Of tens of thousands of clones listed, 75% to 90% are singletons. The germline gives CDR1 SGHNT, CDR2 YYREEE (reference sequence). The V gene lost 4 bases and the J gene lost 0 bases, with 14 bases spanning the gap. The CDR3 covers 16 residues. The material sequenced was PBMCs. The sequence was obtained from a human donor in good health. Some clones in this sample may be carry-over from other donors' samples. The rearrangement uses TRBV5-4 and TRBJ2-4, with D possibly TRBD2 on 6 matching bases. The CDR3 region is CASSTGGGSAKNIQYF. CDR3 sequence (DNA): TGTGCCAGCAGCACGGGTGGGGGGTCAGCCAAAAACATTCAGTACTTC. The full variable domain, with the rest looked up from reference TRBV5-4 and TRBJ2-4, is ETGVTQSPTHLIKTRGQQVTLRCSSQSGHNTVSWYQQALGQGPQFIFQYYREEENGRGNFPPRFSGLQFPNYSSELNVNALELDDSALYLCASSTGGGSAKNIQYFGAGTRLSVL.